Listed below are T cell receptor beta chains from one sample, sequenced in a study of blood T cell repertoires in COVID-19. Repertoires were generated with immunoSEQ multiplex PCR, while TCRdb's copy carries only in-frame clones and drops some. The sample carries 100,000 to 130,000 clones, around 90% recorded once. Sequenced material: peripheral blood. The receptors were sampled from a woman in her 30s with acute or convalescent COVID-19. Each CDR3 is given without its conserved first and last residue.

cdr3_length j_call v_call cdr3_aa
13 TRBJ1-1 TRBV7-9 ASSLPKYKGTEAF
13 TRBJ1-2 TRBV6-2/TRBV6-3 ASSYSTGANYGYT
11 TRBJ1-3 TRBV14 ASSRTAGNTIY
11 TRBJ2-1 TRBV7-9 ASEAISGNEQF
13 TRBJ2-7 TRBV27 ASSLGGGGGYEQY
12 TRBJ2-7 TRBV10-1 APPGRGGCYEQY
13 TRBJ2-7 TRBV7-2 ASSLVGTGSYEQY
18 TRBJ2-6 TRBV7-8 ASTPYTGLYLYSGANVLT
13 TRBJ2-7 TRBV28 ASVPGSDRAYEQY
16 TRBJ2-1 TRBV19 ASSIQLRQGTTYNEQF
14 TRBJ2-7 TRBV7-9 ASSLAQGGGFYEQY
10 TRBJ1-4 TRBV15 ATMNFNEKLF
14 TRBJ1-1 TRBV3-1/TRBV3-2 ASSQVTVGMNTEAF
12 TRBJ1-5 TRBV30 AWSGVGGDQPQH
13 TRBJ2-2 TRBV4-2 ASSQEWVGVGELF
13 TRBJ1-3 TRBV6-5 ASSPGRHSGNTIY
12 TRBJ2-1 TRBV5-4 ASSSPSSWNEQF